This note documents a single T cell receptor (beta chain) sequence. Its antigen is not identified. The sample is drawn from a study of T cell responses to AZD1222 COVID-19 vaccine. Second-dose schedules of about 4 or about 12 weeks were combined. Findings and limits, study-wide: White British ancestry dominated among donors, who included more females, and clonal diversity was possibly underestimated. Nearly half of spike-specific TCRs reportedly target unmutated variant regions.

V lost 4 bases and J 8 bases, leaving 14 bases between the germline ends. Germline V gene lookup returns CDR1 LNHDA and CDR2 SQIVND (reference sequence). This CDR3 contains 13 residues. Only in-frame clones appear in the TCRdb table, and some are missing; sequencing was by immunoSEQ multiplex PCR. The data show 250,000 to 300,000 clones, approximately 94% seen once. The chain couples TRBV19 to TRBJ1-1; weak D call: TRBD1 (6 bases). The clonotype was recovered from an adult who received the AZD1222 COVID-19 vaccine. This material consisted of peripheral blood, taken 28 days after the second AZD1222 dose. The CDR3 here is CASSTQSGTEAFF. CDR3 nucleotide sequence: TGTGCCAGTAGTACCCAATCTGGGACAGAAGCTTTCTTT.